The 29 T cell receptor beta chains below all came from one sample that was sequenced in a study of cytomegalovirus exposure and HLA in healthy donors listed by TCRdb under 2017. The method behind the library was the immunoSEQ multiplex PCR assay. The multiplex PCR relied on a mix of 60 forward primers for TCR Vbeta segments and 13 reverse primers for TCR Jbeta segments. Imported from immuneACCESS, the table was reduced by TCRdb to in-frame sequences with V and J called. These copies leave out some clones; in studies compared against another copy, an unresolved V gene accounts for under half, and the cause of the remainder is not known. In all, the sample holds under 200,000 clones, and over 65% of those were seen once. The top ten hold about 2.9% of the sample. Sequenced sample: PBMCs. The receptors were sampled from a woman between 35 and 50 years old in good health and CMV-seropositive.

This chain links TRBV5-6 with TRBJ2-2; 8 bases match TRBD1. The CDR3 is 14 amino acids. Looked up from germline, CDR1 is SGHDT and CDR2 is YYEEEE. The V gene end was trimmed by 3 bases and the J gene end by 5 bases; junction bases not matched to a gene: 3. The CDR3, as DNA: TGTGCCAGCAGCTGGAGGGACAGGACCGGGGAGCTGTTTTTT. It translates to CASSWRDRTGELFF.

The chain joins TRBV7-9 to TRBJ1-1; 9 bases map to TRBD1. The J segment lost 1 base and the V segment lost 6 bases, leaving 9 bases of the junction unmatched. Per the germline V gene, CDR1 is SEHNR and CDR2 is FQNEAQ (reference sequence). The CDR3 has 16 residues. CDR3 coding DNA: TGTGCCAGCAGATACGGGACAGGGAATCCGAACACTGAAGCTTTCTTT. Residues: CASRYGTGNPNTEAFF.

CDR3 nucleotide sequence: TGTGCCTGGAGTATCGGGACAGTTCAAGAGACCCAGTACTTC. Amino acid sequence: CAWSIGTVQETQYF. The rearrangement joins TRBV30 to TRBJ2-5, with 7 bases lining up with TRBD1. J was trimmed by 2 bases and V by 2 bases; bases with no gene match: 5. The CDR3 is 14 amino acids. The germline gives CDR1 GTSNPN, CDR2 SVGIG (reference sequence).

The chain joins TRBV29-1 to TRBJ2-2; 7 nucleotides agree with TRBD1. J gave up 1 base and V 3 bases, and 2 bases lay outside the gene matches. CDR1 is SQVTM, CDR2 ANQGSEA, per germline. This CDR3 is 14 amino acids long. The CDR3 DNA follows: TGCAGCGTTGAGCGGACAGGGAACACCGGGGAGCTGTTTTTT. This translates into CSVERTGNTGELFF.

The rearrangement joins TRBV5-1 to TRBJ1-1; TRBD1 agrees at 9 bases. The CDR3 totals 15 residues. CDR1 is SGHRS, CDR2 YFSETQ, per germline. With 4 bases clipped from V and 0 bases from J, the junction kept 4 bases outside the gene matches. The CDR3 DNA sequence: TGCGCCAGCAGCGCTGGGACAGGGATGAACACTGAAGCTTTCTTT. It specifies CASSAGTGMNTEAFF. Together with reference TRBV5-1 and TRBJ1-1, the CDR3 gives the full variable domain: KAGVTQTPRYLIKTRGQQVTLSCSPISGHRSVSWYQQTPGQGLQFLFEYFSETQRNKGNFPGRFSGRQFSNSRSEMNVSTLELGDSALYLCASSAGTGMNTEAFFGQGTRLTVV.

The rearrangement joins TRBV5-4 to TRBJ1-1; TRBD1 aligns across 9 bases. V gave up 3 bases and J gave up 4 bases; unmatched junction bases: 7. This CDR3 is 15 amino acids long. The V gene's germline CDR1 is SGHNT and CDR2 YYREEE (reference sequence). The DNA for the CDR3 is TGTGCCAGCAGCTACAGGGACAGGGAGGGCACTGAAGCTTTCTTT. Translating gives CASSYRDREGTEAFF.

The genes are TRBV9 and TRBJ2-1; D perhaps matches TRBD2 (6 bases). This CDR3 comprises 16 residues. The germline V and J ends were trimmed by 3 bases and 6 bases, with 19 bases remaining between them. Germline V gene data show CDR1 as SGDLS and CDR2 as YYNGEE. CDR3 bases: TGTGCCAGCAGCGCTTCGGGGACTGGGTTTTCCAATGAGCAGTTCTTC. Translated, it gives CASSASGTGFSNEQFF. Full variable domain (outside the CDR3, taken from reference TRBV9 and TRBJ2-1): DSGVTQTPKHLITATGQRVTLRCSPRSGDLSVYWYQQSLDQGLQFLIQYYNGEERAKGNILERFSAQQFPDLHSELNLSSLELGDSALYFCASSASGTGFSNEQFFGPGTRLTVL.

The rearrangement joins TRBV7-2 to TRBJ2-3; D might be TRBD1 (5 bases). V was shortened by 1 base and J by 2 bases, with 7 bases between the two germline ends. Germline CDR1 and CDR2: SGHTA and FQGNSA. The CDR3 sequence is 14 residues long. CDR3 nucleotide sequence: TGTGCCAGCAGCTTAGACAGGATCACAGATACGCAGTATTTT. Protein product: CASSLDRITDTQYF.

V and J are TRBV6-1 and TRBJ1-2, with 8 bases matching TRBD1. CDR1 is MNHNS and CDR2 is SASEGT in the germline V gene. The CDR3 has 15 amino acids. V lost 6 bases and J lost 2; bases outside the gene matches: 8. CDR3 residues: CASSDPNRGNYGYTF. The CDR3 nucleotides are TGTGCCAGCAGCGACCCGAACAGGGGGAACTATGGCTACACCTTC.

The chain uses TRBV5-1 and TRBJ2-2; D uncertain. The germline V gene has CDR1 SGHRS and CDR2 YFSETQ. Trimming took 2 bases from V and 0 from J, leaving 5 bases between them. This CDR3 has 14 residues. The CDR3 nucleotides read TGCGCCAGCAGCTTCCCGGCGAACACCGGGGAGCTGTTTTTT. This gives the protein CASSFPANTGELFF.

A single count supports this clone. V is TRBV18 and J is TRBJ2-2; 8 positions match TRBD1. From germline, CDR1 is KGHSH and CDR2 LQKENI. V gave up 3 bases and J gave up 9 bases; unmatched junction bases: 6. The length of the CDR3 is 14 residues. CDR3 sequence reads: CASSPRQGIRELFF. The CDR3 coding sequence is TGTGCCAGCTCACCCCGACAGGGGATCAGGGAGCTGTTTTTT.

The chain uses TRBV6-4 and TRBJ2-1; D perhaps matches TRBD2 (6 bases). There are 15 residues in the CDR3. Trimming removed 5 bases from V and 8 bases from J, with 19 bases in between. CDR1 is MRHNA, CDR2 SNTAGT, per germline. The DNA for the CDR3 is TGTGCCAGCAGTAAAAACGGGGGTACGGATTATGAGCAGTTCTTC. It translates to CASSKNGGTDYEQFF.

This clone has just a few counts. The genes are TRBV7-6 and TRBJ2-2, with 9 nucleotides matching TRBD2. The CDR3 sequence is 14 residues long. Germline values: CDR1 SGHVS, CDR2 FNYEAQ. After removal of 10 bases from V and 1 base from J, the junction contained 4 bases not matched to a gene. In DNA, the CDR3 is TGTGCCACCAAGACTAGCGGGAACACCGGGGAGCTGTTTTTT. Translated: CATKTSGNTGELFF.

The chain couples TRBV9 to TRBJ2-3; 11 bases align to TRBD2. V trimming: 3 bases; J trimming: 2 bases; junction bases outside the gene matches: 2. This CDR3 has 15 residues. CDR1 and CDR2 (germline): SGDLS, YYNGEE. In DNA, the CDR3 is TGTGCCAGCAGCGCACTAGCGGGGGACACAGATACGCAGTATTTT. It is translated as CASSALAGDTDTQYF.

This chain links TRBV28 with TRBJ1-5; 7 bases align to TRBD1. This CDR3 has 15 amino acids. From germline, CDR1 is MDHEN and CDR2 SYDVKM. Trimming cost V 3 bases and J 0 bases; bases outside gene matches: 2. In DNA, the CDR3 is TGTGCCAGCAGTTTTGGACAGGATAGCAATCAGCCCCAGCATTTT. Its translation: CASSFGQDSNQPQHF.

For this clone: At one of its ends the junction is not consistent with the germline gene, which may arise from a read error. The V and J genes are TRBV4-2 and TRBJ2-4; the D gene is possibly TRBD2 (6 bases). Per the germline V gene, CDR1 is LGHNA and CDR2 is YNFKEQ. The CDR3 totals 18 residues. The CDR3 is CASSQNTVEGRKKNIQCF. CDR3 DNA sequence: TGTGCCAGCAGCCAAAACACTGTGGAGGGCAGGAAAAAAAACATTCAGTGCTTC.

The chain employs TRBV4-3 and TRBJ2-7, with D tentatively TRBD2 (7 bases). Germline assignment: CDR1 LGHNA and CDR2 YSLEER. The CDR3 extends over 12 amino acids. Trimming took off 0 bases at V and 11 bases at J, with 11 bases between the two ends. This chain's CDR3 is CASSQDGGAKYF. The DNA of the CDR3 is TGCGCCAGCAGCCAAGATGGGGGGGCTAAGTACTTC.

The rearrangement links TRBV4-3 to TRBJ1-4; 8 nucleotides line up with TRBD1. Trimming removed 1 base from V and 5 bases from J; junction bases left unmatched: 3. This CDR3 comprises 15 residues. CDR1 and CDR2 (germline): LGHNA, YSLEER. The CDR3 coding sequence is TGCGCCAGCAGCCAAGTCCGACAGGGGAATGAAAAACTGTTTTTT. Its translation is CASSQVRQGNEKLFF.

For this clone: One end of the junction varies from germline; a read error may be responsible. The rearrangement uses TRBV6-5 and TRBJ1-2; TRBD1 matches at 7 bases. The CDR3 is 14 amino acids. Germline CDR1 reads MNHEY; CDR2 reads SVGAGI. The CDR3 DNA reads TGTGCCAGCAGTTACCAGGGGGGTCGGGGAGGCTACCCCTTC. Protein sequence: CASSYQGGRGGYPF.

V gene TRBV28 combines with J gene TRBJ2-7; unclear D gene. The V gene lost 6 bases and the J gene lost 1 base, with 16 bases spanning the gap. Germline values: CDR1 MDHEN, CDR2 SYDVKM. The CDR3 loop spans 15 amino acids. In DNA, the CDR3 is TGTGCCAGCAGCATCGGCCCCGGAGCGTCCTACGAGCAGTACTTC. This codes for CASSIGPGASYEQYF.

This clone was detected only a few times. V is TRBV2 and J is TRBJ1-5; the D gene is possibly TRBD1 (6 bases). CDR1 and CDR2 (germline): SNHLY, FYNNEI. The CDR3 extends over 15 amino acids. The V end was cut by 4 bases, the J end by 0 bases, with 10 bases between. The CDR3 sequence is CASSGQDLSNQPQHF. In DNA form, the CDR3 reads TGTGCCAGCAGTGGACAGGACCTTAGCAATCAGCCCCAGCATTTT.

This clone has a handful of counts. This CDR3 is CSVEDSGGDQETQYF. In DNA form, the CDR3 reads TGCAGCGTTGAAGACAGCGGGGGGGACCAAGAGACCCAGTACTTC. The chain combines TRBV29-1 with TRBJ2-5, with 10 bases lining up with TRBD2. The CDR3 covers 15 residues. In germline, CDR1 is SQVTM, CDR2 ANQGSEA. Trimming cost V 0 bases and J 0 bases; bases outside gene matches: 1.

This clone was observed once. CDR3 sequence: CASNPGQGAYTEAFF. CDR3 in DNA: TGCGCCAGCAACCCCGGACAGGGGGCTTACACTGAAGCTTTCTTT. The chain joins TRBV5-1 to TRBJ1-1; 11 bases are a match to TRBD1. The CDR3 is 15 amino acids. The V gene end was trimmed by 6 bases and the J gene end by 3 bases; junction bases not matched to a gene: 7. The V gene's germline CDR1 is SGHRS and CDR2 YFSETQ.

The chain has TRBV6-4 and TRBJ2-2; no clear D. Germline lookup yields CDR1 MRHNA and CDR2 SNTAGT. V was shortened by 3 bases and J by 2 bases, with 7 bases between the two germline ends. The CDR3 length is 14 residues. CDR3 DNA sequence: TGTGCCAGCAGTGAGAGTCTAAACACCGGGGAGCTGTTTTTT. It yields the protein CASSESLNTGELFF.

In the case of this clone: Germline is not matched at one junction end, which may reflect a read error. This chain uses TRBV19 with TRBJ1-5; possible D gene TRBD1, 5 bases. CDR3 size: 15 residues. Germline V gene sequence: CDR1 LNHDA, CDR2 SQIVND (reference sequence). DNA of the CDR3: TGTGCCACCCGGGGGACCGGTTATAGCAATCAGCCCCAGAATTTT. It encodes CATRGTGYSNQPQNF.

CDR3: CASSVQGTDTQYF. The CDR3 coding sequence is TGTGCCAGCAGCGTACAGGGTACAGATACGCAGTATTTT. This sequence joins TRBV7-9 and TRBJ2-3; D perhaps matches TRBD1 (6 bases). CDR3 length: 13 amino acids. Trimming pared 5 bases from V and 3 bases from J, leaving 9 bases between. Germline V CDR1 and CDR2: SEHNR, FQNEAQ (reference sequence).

In this sample, this clone turned up a few times. This sequence joins TRBV12-5 and TRBJ2-7; a possible D gene is TRBD1 (6 bases). With 3 bases removed from V and 6 bases from J, the gap between germline ends came to 15 bases. Per germline, CDR1 LGHNT and CDR2 FRNRAP. The CDR3 contains 14 residues. CDR3 DNA: TGTGCTAGTGGTTTCTCCAGGGGAACCGGCGAGCAGTACTTC. Protein product: CASGFSRGTGEQYF.

This clone was detected only a few times. This chain links TRBV10-2 with TRBJ2-7; possible D gene TRBD1, 6 bases. The CDR3 is made up of 15 amino acids. CDR1 and CDR2 from the germline V gene are WSHSY and SAAADI. The ends were cut back, 8 bases at V and 0 bases at J, with 17 bases in the middle. The CDR3 nucleotides are TGCGCCAGCGGACCAACAGGGCTCTTCTCCTACGAGCAGTACTTC. Residues: CASGPTGLFSYEQYF.

This rearrangement joins TRBV7-2 to TRBJ1-5, with D possibly matching TRBD1 (5 bases). Trimming took 5 bases from V and 11 from J, leaving 13 bases between them. This CDR3 has 12 amino acids. The germline V gene encodes CDR1 SGHTA and CDR2 FQGNSA. CDR3 amino acids: CASSLDSRAQHF. The CDR3 coding sequence is TGTGCCAGCAGCCTTGACAGTCGTGCCCAGCATTTT.